This TCR beta chain originates from a study of blood T cell repertoires in COVID-19 (dated by TCRdb to 2020 to 2021). About the investigation overall: Collaborator samples came from the United States, Italy and Spain and covered acute and convalescent phases of COVID-19. The material from the prospective study consisted of cDNA or gDNA derived from T cells, B-cell-depleted T cells, or PBMCs. The dataset comprised deeply sampled blood TCRbeta repertoires from subjects exposed to, actively infected with, or recovered from COVID-19. The repertoires were released in a freely available public database intended as a resource for research on the immune response to SARS-CoV-2. The samples were drawn from the first 160 participants of the ongoing ImmuneRACE study and from under 1,500 subjects provided by 6 global collaborators. A de-identified subject ID, COVID-19 status, age in years and sex were almost always included in the sample metadata. Where available, HLA class I and class II types were taken from metadata supplied by the sample provider and were not determined by assay-based typing.

Participants in the prospective study were enrolled through a virtual design, were aged roughly 18 to 100 years, and lived in approximately 24 United States geographic areas. To assign participants to cohorts, the prospective study relied on clinical history that participants themselves reported in a screening survey and a study questionnaire. In the prospective study, mobile phlebotomists collected whole blood, serum and a nasopharyngeal or oropharyngeal swab from each participant. Prospective study participants could optionally give additional blood draws and questionnaires over an approximately 2-month period. Before DNA extraction, blood samples from the prospective study were shipped at room temperature or frozen. Study-wide conclusions, independent of this receptor: How much clinical and demographic metadata was included differed by source and by participant, and the metadata was provided uncurated.

On this clone itself: Its antigen remains unidentified. Per-nucleotide qualities are absent, and no much larger clonotype sits a single base away.

Measured from the cysteine to the phenylalanine, the CDR3 is 18 residues long. The kept DNA is CDR3 alone, 54 bases in frame from the first base. The immunoSEQ Assay, a bias-controlled multiplex PCR, was used to amplify TCRbeta CDR3 regions from genomic DNA. Per the original workflow: The number of nucleated cells in each sample was estimated by amplification of reference gene primers within the assay. To quantify the absolute abundance of each unique TCRbeta CDR3 rearrangement, sequence reads were collapsed and filtered. Productive Simpson clonality was computed per sample as the square root of Simpson's diversity index over productive rearrangements. Sourced from immuneACCESS, this table was stored by TCRdb with only in-frame sequences that have V and J called. A share of the clones is absent; for the studies checked, an unresolved V gene accounts for under half, and the remainder has no known explanation. V and J calls and clone size come straight from that table; D and trimming were deduced from the DNA. The sample yields roughly 250,000 clones; around 90% were counted once. The top ten clonotypes cover roughly 6% of the sample.

Sequences were obtained from PBMCs or T cells enriched from blood (not recorded which). The chain is made from TRBV21-1 and TRBJ2-7; TRBD2 is the table's D call and was not checked against the DNA. TRBV21-1 is an annotated pseudogene. The receptor's source is a woman in her 30s with acute COVID-19. The bases are TGTGCCAGCAGCAAAGAGACGGGAAGGACTAGTCCTGTTTACGAGCAGTACTTC. Translation gives CASSKETGRTSPVYEQYF.